The rows below give T cell receptor beta chains drawn from one sample of a study of shared clonotypes between healthy human individuals. TCRdb's table, derived via immunoSEQ multiplex PCR, lists solely in-frame clones and lacks some. The sample consists of nearly 1,000,000 clones, more than 75% of them appearing once. The sample comprised memory CD4+ T cells sorted from blood. The source of these receptors is a young man in good health. CDR3s include the opening cysteine and the closing phenylalanine or tryptophan. The D gene is left open where the match is weak. The size of a clone is reported for some rows only, either as once, few or many, or as a class for expanded clones.

TRBD1	TRBV19	NA	TRBJ1-2	CASSMSGGPLNYGYTF	TGTGCCAGTAGTATGTCAGGGGGCCCGCTTAACTATGGCTACACCTTC
NA	TRBV4-1	many	TRBJ1-5	CASSHTDGNNQPQHF	TGCGCCAGCAGCCACACTGACGGGAACAATCAGCCCCAGCATTTT
NA	TRBV10-3	few	TRBJ1-4	CAISGAGNEKLFF	TGTGCCATCAGTGGTGCCGGAAATGAAAAACTGTTTTTT
NA	TRBV18	NA	TRBJ1-4	CASSREQGNEKLFF	TGTGCCAGCTCAAGGGAGCAGGGGAATGAAAAACTGTTTTTT
NA	TRBV6-5	few	TRBJ2-2	CASSYGRLNTGELFF	TGTGCCAGCAGTTACGGCAGGCTGAACACCGGGGAGCTGTTTTTT
NA	TRBV9	NA	TRBJ1-2	CASSVGFGYTF	TGTGCCAGCAGCGTAGGGTTTGGCTACACCTTC
TRBD1	TRBV5-1	few	TRBJ1-1	CASSLTGDTEAFF	TGCGCCAGCAGCTTGACAGGGGACACTGAAGCTTTCTTT
NA	TRBV4-3	NA	TRBJ2-7	CASSRTRGGLYEQYF	TGCGCCAGCAGCCGGACGAGAGGGGGACTCTACGAGCAGTACTTC
TRBD2	TRBV9	once	TRBJ2-3	CASSVGTSAADTQYF	TGTGCCAGCAGCGTGGGGACTAGCGCCGCAGATACGCAGTATTTT
NA	TRBV7-8	NA	TRBJ2-2	CASCSAGHTGELFF	TGTGCCAGCTGTTCGGCGGGGCATACCGGGGAGCTGTTTTTT
NA	TRBV19	NA	TRBJ2-1	CASSAGGNEQFF	TGTGCCAGTAGTGCAGGGGGGAATGAGCAGTTCTTC
NA	TRBV5-1	few	TRBJ2-3	CASSPVTGDTQYF	TGCGCCAGCAGCCCGGTGACGGGAGATACGCAGTATTTT
TRBD2	TRBV5-1	few	TRBJ2-1	CASSSGLAIANEQFF	TGCGCCAGCAGCTCTGGACTAGCCATAGCCAATGAGCAGTTCTTC
NA	TRBV2	NA	TRBJ2-7	CASRPGLSSYEQYF	TGTGCCAGCAGGCCGGGCCTGAGCTCCTACGAGCAGTACTTC
NA	TRBV9	NA	TRBJ2-3	CASSASGSTDTQYF	TGTGCCAGCAGCGCGTCGGGGAGCACAGATACGCAGTATTTT
NA	TRBV18	few	TRBJ1-5	CASSPTGTAASQPQHF	TGTGCCAGCTCTCCAACGGGGACCGCGGCTAGTCAGCCCCAGCATTTT
NA	TRBV10-2	once	TRBJ1-2	CASSRGGTFNYGYTF	TGCGCCAGCTCCCGGGGGGGTACATTCAACTATGGCTACACCTTC
NA	TRBV7-3	NA	TRBJ2-2	CASKENTNTGELFF	TGTGCCAGCAAGGAGAACACGAACACCGGGGAGCTGTTTTTT
NA	TRBV18	NA	TRBJ1-6	CASSLNRDGGSPLHF	TGTGCCAGCTCTCTTAACCGGGACGGCGGGTCACCCCTCCACTTT
TRBD2	TRBV7-9	NA	TRBJ2-3	CASLSARGADTQYF	TGTGCCAGCCTGAGTGCGCGGGGGGCAGATACGCAGTATTTT
TRBD1	TRBV5-1	few	TRBJ2-7	CASSPIPGQGAGYEQYF	TGCGCCAGCAGCCCTATCCCGGGACAGGGGGCTGGCTACGAGCAGTACTTC
TRBD1	TRBV19	NA	TRBJ1-5	CASSIEGAANQPQHF	TGTGCCAGTAGTATCGAGGGGGCAGCTAATCAGCCCCAGCATTTT
TRBD1	TRBV12-5	NA	TRBJ1-5	CASGLGDRDQHF	TGTGCTAGTGGTTTGGGGGACAGGGACCAGCATTTT
TRBD2	TRBV7-9	NA	TRBJ2-5	CASSLGSGRGQETQYF	TGTGCCAGCAGCTTGGGTAGCGGGAGGGGCCAAGAGACCCAGTACTTC
NA	TRBV6-4	NA	TRBJ2-3	CASSRLGGGTDTQYF	TGTGCCAGCAGCCGCCTAGGGGGGGGCACAGATACGCAGTATTTT
TRBD1	TRBV5-1	NA	TRBJ2-5	CASSVGQGAGETQYF	TGCGCCAGCAGCGTCGGACAGGGGGCCGGGGAGACCCAGTACTTC
NA	TRBV28	NA	TRBJ1-3	CASSLSGNTIYF	TGTGCCAGCTCCCTATCCGGAAACACCATATATTTT
TRBD1	TRBV18	few	TRBJ1-4	CASSRGQTNEKLFF	TGTGCCAGCTCAAGGGGACAGACGAATGAAAAACTGTTTTTT
TRBD1	TRBV7-2	NA	TRBJ2-2	CASSSTGGYTGELFF	TGTGCCAGCAGCTCGACAGGGGGATACACCGGGGAGCTGTTTTTT
NA	TRBV6-1	NA	TRBJ1-1	CASSEWVGRAFF	TGTGCCAGCAGTGAATGGGTAGGGAGGGCTTTCTTT
NA	TRBV10-3	NA	TRBJ2-3	CAISQDFPTDTQYF	TGTGCCATCAGCCAGGACTTTCCCACAGATACGCAGTATTTT
NA	TRBV6-1	few	TRBJ2-7	CASYPAAASSYEQYF	TGTGCCAGCTACCCGGCGGCGGCGAGCTCCTACGAGCAGTACTTC
NA	TRBV30	many	TRBJ1-3	CAWSSGQLRNTIYF	TGTGCCTGGAGCTCCGGGCAGCTAAGAAACACCATATATTTT
NA	TRBV6-6	NA	TRBJ2-5	CASMGQGKETQYF	TGTGCCAGCATGGGGCAGGGGAAAGAGACCCAGTACTTC
NA	TRBV30	many	TRBJ1-1	CAWSVSYTEAFF	TGTGCCTGGAGTGTGTCTTACACTGAAGCTTTCTTT
NA	TRBV14	NA	TRBJ2-5	CASSTRKTQYF	TGTGCCAGCAGCACCAGAAAGACCCAGTACTTC
TRBD2	TRBV7-2	NA	TRBJ2-5	CASSLERGGTQYF	TGTGCCAGCAGCTTAGAACGCGGGGGGACCCAGTACTTC
NA	TRBV6-1	NA	TRBJ1-2	CASSETPEHTF	TGTGCCAGCAGTGAAACCCCTGAGCACACCTTC
NA	TRBV19	NA	TRBJ1-1	CASSILSGREAFF	TGTGCCAGTAGTATATTGAGTGGGCGTGAAGCTTTCTTT
NA	TRBV6-5	NA	TRBJ1-3	CASRTTGSENTIYF	TGTGCCAGCAGGACCACGGGCTCAGAAAACACCATATATTTT
NA	TRBV2	NA	TRBJ2-7	CASSSNPGIGSYEQYF	TGTGCCAGCAGTTCTAACCCAGGAATTGGGAGCTACGAGCAGTACTTC
TRBD1	TRBV6-6	NA	TRBJ1-6	CASRPGTGWNSPLHF	TGTGCCAGCAGGCCGGGGACAGGGTGGAATTCACCCCTCCACTTT
NA	TRBV2	NA	TRBJ1-4	CASSDPAALRGEKLFF	TGTGCCAGCAGTGACCCGGCAGCACTCCGGGGAGAAAAACTGTTTTTT
TRBD1	TRBV27	NA	TRBJ1-6	CASSPRQGSLHF	TGTGCCAGCAGTCCCCGACAGGGGTCCCTCCACTTT
NA	TRBV10-3	NA	TRBJ1-1	CAISESDGNTEAFF	TGTGCCATCAGTGAGTCTGACGGGAACACTGAAGCTTTCTTT
NA	TRBV5-1	few	TRBJ2-3	CASSSAGTDTQYF	TGCGCCAGCAGCTCGGCGGGCACAGATACGCAGTATTTT